This T cell receptor (beta chain) was sequenced in a study of CD8+CD57+ T cells in acquired aplastic anemia. Study summary: DNA per sorted CD4+ or CD8+ sample ranged roughly 0.17 to 27.4 ug, averaging 3.2 ug.

This clonotype was observed many times. This CDR3 comprises 14 residues. CDR1 and CDR2 (germline): SNHLY, FYNNEI. Trimming left V 5 bases short and J 3 bases short, with 10 bases between. Researchers used genomic DNA as the template to profile TCR beta VDJ and CDR3. TCRdb called the reads again in MiXCR, with one record for every CDR3 protein. The sample yields more than 250,000 distinct CDR3 sequences, approximately 55% seen once. This clonotype was obtained from a human donor with severe aplastic anemia or a healthy control (not recorded which). V gene TRBV2 combines with J gene TRBJ2-2; D is perhaps TRBD1 (5 bases). The sample was sorted CD4+, CD8+, or CD8+CD57+ T cells (not recorded which) from PBMCs. CDR3 in amino acids: CASSYKGDTGELFF. CDR3 DNA sequence: TGTGCCAGCAGTTACAAAGGGGACACCGGGGAGCTGTTTTTT. Filled out from reference TRBV2 and TRBJ2-2, the complete variable domain reads EPEVTQTPSHQVTQMGQEVILRCVPISNHLYFYWYRQILGQKVEFLVSFYNNEISEKSEIFDDQFSVERPDGSNFTLKIRSTKLEDSAMYFCASSYKGDTGELFFGEGSRLTVL.